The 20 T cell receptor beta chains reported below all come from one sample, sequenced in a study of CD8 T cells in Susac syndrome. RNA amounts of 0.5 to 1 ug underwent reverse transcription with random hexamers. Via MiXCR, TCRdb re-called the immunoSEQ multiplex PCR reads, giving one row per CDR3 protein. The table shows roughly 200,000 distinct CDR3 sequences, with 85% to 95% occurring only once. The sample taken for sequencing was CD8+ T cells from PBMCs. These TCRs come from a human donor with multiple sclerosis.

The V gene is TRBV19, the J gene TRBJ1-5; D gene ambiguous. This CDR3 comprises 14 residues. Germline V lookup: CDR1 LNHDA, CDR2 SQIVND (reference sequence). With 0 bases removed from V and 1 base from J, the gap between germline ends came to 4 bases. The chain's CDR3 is CASSIDPSNQPQHF. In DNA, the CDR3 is TGTGCCAGTAGTATAGATCCGAGCAATCAGCCCCAGCATTTT.

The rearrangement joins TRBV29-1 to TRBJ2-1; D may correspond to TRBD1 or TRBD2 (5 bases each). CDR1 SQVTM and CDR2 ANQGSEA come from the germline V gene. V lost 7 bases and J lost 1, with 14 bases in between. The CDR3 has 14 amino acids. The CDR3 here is CSGTGTPSYNEQFF. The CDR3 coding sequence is TGCAGCGGAACCGGGACCCCATCCTACAATGAGCAGTTCTTC.

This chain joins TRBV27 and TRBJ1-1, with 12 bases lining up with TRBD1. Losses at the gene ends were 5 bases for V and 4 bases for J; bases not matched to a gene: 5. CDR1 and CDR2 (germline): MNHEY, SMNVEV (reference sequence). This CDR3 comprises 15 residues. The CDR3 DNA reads TGTGCCAGCAGTCCAGGGACAGGGGGCTTCACTGAAGCTTTCTTT. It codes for CASSPGTGGFTEAFF.

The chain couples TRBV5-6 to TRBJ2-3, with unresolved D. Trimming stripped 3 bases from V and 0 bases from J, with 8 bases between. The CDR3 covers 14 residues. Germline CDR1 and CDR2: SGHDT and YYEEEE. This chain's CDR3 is CASSWVQSTDTQYF. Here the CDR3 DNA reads TGTGCCAGCAGCTGGGTACAGAGCACAGATACGCAGTATTTT.

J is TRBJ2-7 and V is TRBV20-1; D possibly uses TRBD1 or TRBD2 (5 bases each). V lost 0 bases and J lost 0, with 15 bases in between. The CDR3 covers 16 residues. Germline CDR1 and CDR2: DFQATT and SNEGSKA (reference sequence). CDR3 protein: CSARDLALGVSYEQYF. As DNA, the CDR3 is TGCAGTGCTAGAGATCTGGCACTAGGGGTCTCCTACGAGCAGTACTTC.

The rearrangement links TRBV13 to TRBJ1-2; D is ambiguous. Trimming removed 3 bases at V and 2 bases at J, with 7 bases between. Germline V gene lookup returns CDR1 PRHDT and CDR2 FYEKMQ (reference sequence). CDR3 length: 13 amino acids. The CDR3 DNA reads TGTGCCAGCAGCTTCGGCAGGAACTATGGCTACACCTTC. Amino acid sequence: CASSFGRNYGYTF.

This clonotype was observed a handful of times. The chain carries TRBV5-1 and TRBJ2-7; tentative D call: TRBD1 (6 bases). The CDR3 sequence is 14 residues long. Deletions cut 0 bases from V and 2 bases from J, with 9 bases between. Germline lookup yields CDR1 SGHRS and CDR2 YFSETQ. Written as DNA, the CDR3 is TGCGCCAGCAGCTTGGAGTGGACAGCCTACGAGCAGTACTTC. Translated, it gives CASSLEWTAYEQYF.

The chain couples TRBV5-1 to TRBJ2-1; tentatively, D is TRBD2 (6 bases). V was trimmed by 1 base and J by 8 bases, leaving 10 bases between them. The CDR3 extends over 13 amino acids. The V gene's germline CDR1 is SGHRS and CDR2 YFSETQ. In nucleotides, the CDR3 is TGCGCCAGCAGCTTGCTAGCGATCGATGAGCAGTTCTTC. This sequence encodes CASSLLAIDEQFF.

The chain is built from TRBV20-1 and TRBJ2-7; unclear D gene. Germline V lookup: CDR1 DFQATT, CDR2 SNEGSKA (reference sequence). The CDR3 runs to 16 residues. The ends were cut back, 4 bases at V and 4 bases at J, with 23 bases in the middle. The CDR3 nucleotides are TGCAGTGCTACCCCTGGGCCGACGGCACTCAGGTACGAGCAGTACTTC. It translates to CSATPGPTALRYEQYF.

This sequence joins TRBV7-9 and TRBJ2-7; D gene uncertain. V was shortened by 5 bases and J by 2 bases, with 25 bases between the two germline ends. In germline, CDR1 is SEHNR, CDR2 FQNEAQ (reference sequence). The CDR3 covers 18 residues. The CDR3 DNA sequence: TGTGCCAGCAGCCAAGACCCCGAGGAGTTCATTACTCCCTACGAGCAGTACTTC. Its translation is CASSQDPEEFITPYEQYF.

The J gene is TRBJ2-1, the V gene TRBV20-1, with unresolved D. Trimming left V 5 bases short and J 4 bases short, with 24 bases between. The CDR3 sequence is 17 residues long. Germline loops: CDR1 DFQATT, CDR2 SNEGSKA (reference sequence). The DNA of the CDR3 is TGCAGTGCTCTCTTGCCTCGGATCGGCCGGCCTTACAATGAGCAGTTCTTC. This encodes CSALLPRIGRPYNEQFF.

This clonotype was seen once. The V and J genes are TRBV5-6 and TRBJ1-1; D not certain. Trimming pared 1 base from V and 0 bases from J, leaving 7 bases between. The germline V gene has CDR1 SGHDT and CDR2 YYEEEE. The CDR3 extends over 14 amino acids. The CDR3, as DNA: TGTGCCAGCAGCTTGCCCTACATGAACACTGAAGCTTTCTTT. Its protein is CASSLPYMNTEAFF.

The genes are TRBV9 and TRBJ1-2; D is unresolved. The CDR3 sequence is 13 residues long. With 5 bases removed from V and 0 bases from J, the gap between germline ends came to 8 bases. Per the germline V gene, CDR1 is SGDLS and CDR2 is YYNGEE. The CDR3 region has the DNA TGTGCCAGCAGTGTCGCAGCTAACTATGGCTACACCTTC. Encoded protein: CASSVAANYGYTF.

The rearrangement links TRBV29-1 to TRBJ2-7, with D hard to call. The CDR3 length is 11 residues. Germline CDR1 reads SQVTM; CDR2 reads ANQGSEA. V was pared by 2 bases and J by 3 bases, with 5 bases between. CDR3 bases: TGCAGCGTTGAATGGGGCTACGAGCAGTACTTC. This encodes CSVEWGYEQYF.

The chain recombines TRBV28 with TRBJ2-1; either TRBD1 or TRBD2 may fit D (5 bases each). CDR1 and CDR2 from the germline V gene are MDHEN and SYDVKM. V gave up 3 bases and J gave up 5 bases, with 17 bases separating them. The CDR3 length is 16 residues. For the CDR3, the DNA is TGTGCCAGCAGTTTTGTGGGGGACGGACAAAACAATGAGCAGTTCTTC. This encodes CASSFVGDGQNNEQFF.

The CDR3 loop reads CASSFRTLAGEYEQFF. The CDR3 nucleotides are TGTGCCAGCAGCTTTAGGACCCTAGCGGGAGAATATGAGCAGTTCTTC. V gene TRBV13 combines with J gene TRBJ2-1; 10 bases line up with TRBD2. V shed 3 bases, J shed 8 bases, and the junction held 10 bases outside the gene matches. CDR3 size: 16 residues. In germline, CDR1 is PRHDT, CDR2 FYEKMQ (reference sequence).

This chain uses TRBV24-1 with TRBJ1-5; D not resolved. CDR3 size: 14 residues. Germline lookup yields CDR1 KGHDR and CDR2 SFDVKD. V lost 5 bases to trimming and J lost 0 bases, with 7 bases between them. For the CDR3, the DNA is TGTGCCACCAGTGGGGTGGATAGCAATCAGCCCCAGCATTTT. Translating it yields CATSGVDSNQPQHF.

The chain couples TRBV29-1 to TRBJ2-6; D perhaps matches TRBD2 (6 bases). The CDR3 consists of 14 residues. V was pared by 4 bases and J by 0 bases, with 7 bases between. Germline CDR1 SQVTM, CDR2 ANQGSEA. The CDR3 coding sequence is TGCAGCGTTGGGGGGGTCTCTGGGGCCAACGTCCTGACTTTC. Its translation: CSVGGVSGANVLTF. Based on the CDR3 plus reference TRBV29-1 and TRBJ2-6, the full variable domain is SAVISQKPSRDICQRGTSLTIQCQVDSQVTMMFWYRQQPGQSLTLIATANQGSEATYESGFVIDKFPISRPNLTFSTLTVSNMSPEDSSIYLCSVGGVSGANVLTFGAGSRLTVL.

This CDR3 is CAISDGLAPYEQYF. CDR3 DNA sequence: TGTGCCATCAGTGACGGCCTAGCCCCCTACGAGCAGTACTTC. This chain joins TRBV10-3 and TRBJ2-7; possibly TRBD2 for D (5 bases). V was cut by 3 bases and J by 2 bases, with 11 bases left in between. The CDR3 consists of 14 residues. Germline CDR1 ENHRY, CDR2 SYGVKD.

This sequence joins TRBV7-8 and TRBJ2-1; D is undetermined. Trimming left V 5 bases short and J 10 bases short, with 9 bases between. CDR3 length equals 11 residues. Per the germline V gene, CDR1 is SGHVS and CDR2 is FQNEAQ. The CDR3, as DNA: TGTGCCAGCAGCATCTTTAGGGAGCAGTTCTTC. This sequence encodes CASSIFREQFF.